Presented here are 27 T cell receptor beta chains from one specimen sequenced in a study of T-cell reconstitution after alpha-beta-depleted transplantation in children. Molecular barcoding with unique molecular identifiers was used for the TCRbeta library. TCRdb ran MiXCR on the PCR reads and lists one entry per CDR3 protein. The table records about 580,000 distinct CDR3 sequences, 23% of them present only once. The sequencing here drew on PBMCs, mostly from graft donor cells, taken 360 days after TCRalphabeta/CD19-depleted stem cell transplant. The receptors derive from a boy younger than two who had a stem cell transplant for acute myeloid leukemia, so the T cells may come from the graft donor.

This clonotype appeared many times. The chain couples TRBV28 to TRBJ1-5; D is ambiguous. Germline lookup yields CDR1 MDHEN and CDR2 SYDVKM. The CDR3 runs to 13 residues. V dropped 6 bases and J dropped 3 bases, with 9 bases sitting between them. CDR3: CASRPGVNQPQHF. The CDR3, as DNA: TGTGCCAGCAGGCCAGGCGTCAATCAGCCCCAGCATTTT.

This clonotype was detected only a few times. V is TRBV19 and J is TRBJ2-3, with no clear D. This CDR3 has 13 amino acids. V lost 7 bases to trimming and J lost 2 bases, with 10 bases between them. Looked up from germline, CDR1 is LNHDA and CDR2 is SQIVND (reference sequence). The CDR3 DNA sequence: TGTGCCAGTAAATCCCTATCCACAGATACGCAGTATTTT. This codes for CASKSLSTDTQYF.

There are a few counts of this clonotype. V is TRBV20-1 and J is TRBJ1-6; tentatively, D is TRBD1 (6 bases). The CDR3 is made up of 14 amino acids. The V gene lost 0 bases and the J gene lost 14 bases, with 17 bases spanning the gap. CDR1 and CDR2 from the germline V gene are DFQATT and SNEGSKA (reference sequence). The CDR3 nucleotides are TGCAGTGCTAGAGAGAGGGACATAAATGGTGCCCTCCACTTT. Residues: CSARERDINGALHF.

In its sample, this clonotype was seen a few times. V and J are TRBV10-3 and TRBJ2-7; D tentatively fits TRBD1 or TRBD2 (6 bases each). The CDR3 is 13 amino acids. From germline, CDR1 is ENHRY and CDR2 SYGVKD. V lost 6 bases and J lost 5, with 14 bases in between. CDR3 nucleotides: TGTGCCATCAGAGAAGGGGGGCGGCACGAGCAGTACGTC. Translation gives CAIREGGRHEQYV.

The V gene is TRBV7-2, the J gene TRBJ2-5; 7 bases map to TRBD2. V gave up 3 bases and J gave up 2 bases; unmatched junction bases: 9. The germline gives CDR1 SGHTA, CDR2 FQGNSA. The CDR3 has 16 amino acids. CDR3 sequence reads: CASSFRGLTVQETQYF. As DNA, the CDR3 is TGTGCCAGCAGCTTTCGGGGACTAACCGTTCAAGAGACCCAGTACTTC.

This clonotype was seen a few times. The chain is built from TRBV7-8 and TRBJ2-7; D gene uncertain. Germline V CDR1 and CDR2: SGHVS, FQNEAQ. Trimming pared 5 bases from V and 2 bases from J, leaving 10 bases between. The CDR3 spans 13 residues. The DNA for the CDR3 is TGTGCCAGCAGCCTCTCGACCCCCTACGAGCAGTACTTC. Its translation: CASSLSTPYEQYF.

In its sample, this clonotype was seen a few times. The J gene is TRBJ2-7, the V gene TRBV10-3; D assignment may be TRBD1 or TRBD2 (5 bases each). The CDR3 extends over 15 amino acids. Deletions cut 3 bases from V and 6 bases from J, with 18 bases between. CDR1 is ENHRY and CDR2 is SYGVKD in the germline V gene. CDR3 sequence reads: CAISDPPGTGLEQYV. The CDR3 DNA follows: TGTGCCATCAGTGATCCCCCCGGGACGGGCCTCGAGCAGTACGTC.

This clonotype was seen many times. The chain employs TRBV29-1 and TRBJ2-3; no clear D. CDR1 SQVTM and CDR2 ANQGSEA come from the germline V gene. The CDR3 totals 13 residues. V lost 4 bases and J 1 base, leaving 9 bases between the germline ends. The CDR3 is CSVGVMRTDTQYF. The CDR3 nucleotides read TGCAGCGTTGGCGTTATGCGCACAGATACGCAGTATTTT.

CDR3 sequence reads: CSAREYGSGITDTQYF. The CDR3 DNA sequence: TGCAGTGCTAGAGAATACGGTAGCGGGATCACAGATACGCAGTATTTT. The V and J genes are TRBV20-1 and TRBJ2-3, with 8 bases that match TRBD2. The CDR3 has 16 residues. CDR1 and CDR2 (germline): DFQATT, SNEGSKA (reference sequence). V gave up 0 bases and J gave up 2 bases; unmatched junction bases: 7.

This clonotype was counted at least ten times. The CDR3 DNA is TGTGCCAGCCAGGGGAGCGGCTATGGCTACACCTTC. Translating gives CASQGSGYGYTF. The chain couples TRBV6-1 to TRBJ1-2; a possible D gene is TRBD1 (6 bases). The length of the CDR3 is 12 residues. V was trimmed by 8 bases and J by 4 bases, leaving 11 bases between them. Germline V lookup: CDR1 MNHNS, CDR2 SASEGT.

This clonotype came up many times. This chain connects TRBV29-1 to TRBJ2-3; 9 nucleotides agree with TRBD2. This CDR3 is 18 amino acids long. Per the germline V gene, CDR1 is SQVTM and CDR2 is ANQGSEA. J lost 1 base, V lost 0 bases, and 11 bases had no gene match. CDR3 protein: CSVEDLRASGAGTDTQYF. The CDR3 nucleotides are TGCAGCGTTGAAGATCTTAGGGCTAGCGGGGCGGGCACAGATACGCAGTATTTT.

The rearrangement links TRBV27 to TRBJ1-5, with a weak D call TRBD1 (5 bases). Germline V lookup: CDR1 MNHEY, CDR2 SMNVEV (reference sequence). Trimming removed 6 bases from V and 5 bases from J, with 14 bases in between. The CDR3 consists of 14 residues. This CDR3 is CASSLTANDQPQHF. CDR3 DNA: TGTGCCAGCAGCCTGACAGCCAATGATCAGCCCCAGCATTTT.

The V gene is TRBV10-3, the J gene TRBJ2-1, with 8 nucleotides matching TRBD1. V lost 10 bases, J lost 7 bases, and 9 bases stayed unmatched. Germline V gene lookup returns CDR1 ENHRY and CDR2 SYGVKD. CDR3 length equals 13 residues. The CDR3 reads CATLGQVGNEQFF. In DNA form, the CDR3 reads TGTGCCACCCTGGGACAGGTGGGGAATGAGCAGTTCTTC.

This clonotype was seen repeatedly, ten times or more. J is TRBJ1-1 and V is TRBV20-1; D is undetermined. Germline-derived CDR1 and CDR2 are DFQATT and SNEGSKA (reference sequence). The CDR3 totals 11 residues. V lost 6 bases to trimming and J lost 1 base, with 6 bases between them. The CDR3 loop reads CSAQKNTEAFF. CDR3 sequence (DNA): TGCAGTGCCCAGAAGAACACTGAAGCTTTCTTT.

This clonotype has a count of ten or more. J is TRBJ2-1 and V is TRBV9; 7 positions agree with TRBD1. Germline CDR1 reads SGDLS; CDR2 reads YYNGEE. J gave up 8 bases and V 3 bases, and 14 bases lay outside the gene matches. CDR3 length equals 16 residues. CDR3: CASSDPDRSLGDEQFF. The CDR3 nucleotides read TGTGCCAGCAGCGACCCGGACAGGTCCCTTGGGGATGAGCAGTTCTTC.

DNA for the CDR3: TGCAGTGCTAGTTTAGGGACAGGGCGCAATGAGCAGTTCTTC. This codes for CSASLGTGRNEQFF. The chain employs TRBV20-1 and TRBJ2-1; the match to TRBD1 covers 9 bases. The J segment lost 6 bases and the V segment lost 3 bases, leaving 6 bases of the junction unmatched. The germline V gene encodes CDR1 DFQATT and CDR2 SNEGSKA (reference sequence). The CDR3 loop spans 14 amino acids.

This clonotype was observed many times. V is TRBV4-1 and J is TRBJ1-6; 7 bases align to TRBD1. Trimming took 4 bases from V and 10 from J; bases not matched to a gene: 7. Germline assignment: CDR1 MGHRA and CDR2 YSYEKL. The CDR3 is 14 residues long. The CDR3 protein is CASSLWTGQSPLHF. As DNA, the CDR3 is TGCGCCAGCAGCCTATGGACAGGTCAATCACCCCTCCACTTT.

A few counts support this clonotype. The genes are TRBV7-9 and TRBJ1-1; the D gene is possibly TRBD1 (5 bases). V shed 2 bases and J shed 0 bases, with 13 bases lying between them. The CDR3 is 16 residues long. Germline values: CDR1 SEHNR, CDR2 FQNEAQ (reference sequence). This CDR3 reads CASSLTGTVMNTEAFF. The DNA for the CDR3 is TGTGCCAGCAGCTTAACCGGGACGGTTATGAACACTGAAGCTTTCTTT.

The rearrangement joins TRBV7-2 to TRBJ2-3; a weak D match, TRBD2 (5 bases). Germline lookup yields CDR1 SGHTA and CDR2 FQGNSA. The CDR3 spans 13 residues. V lost 5 bases and J 9 bases, leaving 15 bases between the germline ends. For the CDR3, the DNA is TGTGCCAGCAGCCCCCGGGGAGCCGGAACGCAGTATTTT. This sequence encodes CASSPRGAGTQYF.

The chain carries TRBV29-1 and TRBJ1-2; 7 bases align to TRBD1. Per the germline V gene, CDR1 is SQVTM and CDR2 is ANQGSEA. The CDR3 loop spans 12 amino acids. Trimming at V came to 6 bases and at J to 6 bases, leaving 7 bases not matched to a gene. CDR3 amino acids: CSVPQGPNGYTF. Written as DNA, the CDR3 is TGCAGCGTGCCACAGGGGCCTAATGGCTACACCTTC.

This clonotype was counted a few times. This sequence joins TRBV12-3 or TRBV12-4 and TRBJ2-3, with D unclear. CDR3 length equals 14 residues. V was cut by 5 bases and J by 4 bases, with 13 bases left in between. The CDR3 spells CASSGRVSPDTQYF. CDR3 coding DNA: TGTGCCAGCAGTGGTCGGGTTTCGCCAGATACGCAGTATTTT.

This chain connects TRBV5-1 to TRBJ2-2; 7 nucleotides line up with TRBD2. This CDR3 region has 17 residues. From germline, CDR1 is SGHRS and CDR2 YFSETQ. Losses at the gene ends were 4 bases for V and 4 bases for J; bases not matched to a gene: 13. The CDR3 sequence is CASSPMVLAASTGELFF. The CDR3, as DNA: TGCGCCAGCAGCCCAATGGTCCTAGCGGCGAGCACCGGGGAGCTGTTTTTT. The variable domain in full, with the rest retrieved from reference TRBV5-1 and TRBJ2-2, is KAGVTQTPRYLIKTRGQQVTLSCSPISGHRSVSWYQQTPGQGLQFLFEYFSETQRNKGNFPGRFSGRQFSNSRSEMNVSTLELGDSALYLCASSPMVLAASTGELFFGEGSRLTVL.

This CDR3 reads CASRRQPTSNQPQHF. In DNA form, the CDR3 reads TGTGCCAGTCGCCGACAGCCCACTAGCAATCAGCCCCAGCATTTT. The J gene is TRBJ1-5, the V gene TRBV6-5; weak D call: TRBD1 (5 bases). CDR1 and CDR2 from the germline V gene are MNHEY and SVGAGI. V lost 9 bases and J lost 0, with 15 bases in between. This CDR3 contains 15 residues.

This clonotype was found a few times. The rearrangement uses TRBV27 and TRBJ2-3, with 7 bases lining up with TRBD1. V shed 6 bases and J 3 bases; nucleotides not matched to a gene: 9. The CDR3 length is 15 residues. Germline loops: CDR1 MNHEY, CDR2 SMNVEV (reference sequence). CDR3 sequence (DNA): TGTGCCAGCAGGGAGAGACAGGGATATACAGATACGCAGTATTTT. This sequence encodes CASRERQGYTDTQYF.

The chain couples TRBV27 to TRBJ2-2; D gene uncertain. V lost 3 bases and J 3 bases, leaving 5 bases between the germline ends. Germline V gives CDR1 MNHEY, CDR2 SMNVEV (reference sequence). The CDR3 is 13 amino acids. CDR3: CASSLQHTGELFF. As DNA, the CDR3 is TGTGCCAGCAGTTTGCAGCACACCGGGGAGCTGTTTTTT.

In its sample, this clonotype was seen many times. V usage is TRBV29-1 and J usage is TRBJ2-3; D is possibly TRBD1 or TRBD2 (5 bases each). The CDR3 has 12 residues. Germline V gives CDR1 SQVTM, CDR2 ANQGSEA. Trimming pared 7 bases from V and 4 bases from J, leaving 12 bases between. CDR3 DNA sequence: TGCAGCGCGGCCGGGACGGCAGATACGCAGTATTTT. Its translation is CSAAGTADTQYF.

This clonotype was recorded many times. This rearrangement joins TRBV6-1 to TRBJ2-3; perhaps TRBD2 as D (6 bases). Germline V gene data show CDR1 as MNHNS and CDR2 as SASEGT. Trimming cost V 5 bases and J 2 bases, with 14 bases left between them. The CDR3 runs 15 residues. The CDR3 nucleotides read TGTGCCAGCAGTCTTTCTAGCGACTTCACAGATACGCAGTATTTT. Its translation: CASSLSSDFTDTQYF.